This T cell receptor (beta chain) was sequenced for a study of T cells in Graves' hyperthyroidism and ophthalmopathy. To note about this clonotype: Its antigen is not identified.

RNA transcripts were the template for amplifying TCR beta CDR3 regions. First-round RT-PCR targeting the TCR CDR3 was performed with the HTBI primer set. In TCRdb, the multiplex PCR reads were re-called with MiXCR into one record per CDR3 protein. The data contain hundreds of thousands of distinct CDR3 sequences, around 13% of them singletons. Study-wide points: Most expanded thyroid clonotypes above 0.001 recurred in blood.

Germline V CDR1 and CDR2: SGHVS, FQNEAQ. Trimming pared 1 base from V and 7 bases from J, leaving 17 bases between. The CDR3 consists of 16 residues. The authors obtained PBMCs from more than 8 ml of fresh peripheral blood. This chain connects TRBV7-8 to TRBJ2-1; D may be TRBD2 (5 bases). The clonotype comes from a woman younger than 35 with Graves' hyperthyroidism. Sequencing was carried out using blood. The CDR3 here is CASSLDVLASRNEQFF. The CDR3 nucleotides are TGTGCCAGCAGCTTAGATGTGCTTGCTAGCCGAAATGAGCAGTTCTTC.